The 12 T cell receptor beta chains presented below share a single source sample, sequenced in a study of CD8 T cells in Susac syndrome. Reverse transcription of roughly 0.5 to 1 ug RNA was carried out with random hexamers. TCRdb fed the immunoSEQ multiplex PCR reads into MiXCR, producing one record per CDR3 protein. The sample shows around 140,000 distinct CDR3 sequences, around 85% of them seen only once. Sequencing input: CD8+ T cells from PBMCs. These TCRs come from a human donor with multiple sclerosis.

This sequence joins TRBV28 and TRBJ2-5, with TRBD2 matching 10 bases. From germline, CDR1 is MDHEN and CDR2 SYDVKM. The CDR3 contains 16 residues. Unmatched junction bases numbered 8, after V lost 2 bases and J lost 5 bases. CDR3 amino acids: CASSLAALAGDETQYF. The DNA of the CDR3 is TGTGCCAGCAGTTTAGCCGCTCTAGCGGGGGATGAGACCCAGTACTTC.

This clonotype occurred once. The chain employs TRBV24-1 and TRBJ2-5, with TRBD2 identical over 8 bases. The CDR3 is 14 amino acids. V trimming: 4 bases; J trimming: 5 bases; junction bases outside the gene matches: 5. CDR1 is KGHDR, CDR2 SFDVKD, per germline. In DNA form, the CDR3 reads TGTGCCACCAGTGACTCGGCTAGCGGGGAGACCCAGTACTTC. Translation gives CATSDSASGETQYF.

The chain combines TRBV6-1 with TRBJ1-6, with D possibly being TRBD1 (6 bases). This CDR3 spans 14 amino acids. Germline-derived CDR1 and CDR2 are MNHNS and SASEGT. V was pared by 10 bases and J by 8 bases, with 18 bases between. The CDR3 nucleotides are TGTGCCACAAAACCGGGACACTTCTATTCACCCCTCCACTTT. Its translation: CATKPGHFYSPLHF.

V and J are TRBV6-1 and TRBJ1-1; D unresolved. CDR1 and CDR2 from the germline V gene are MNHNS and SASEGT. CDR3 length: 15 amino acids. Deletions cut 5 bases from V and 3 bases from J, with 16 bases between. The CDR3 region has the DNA TGTGCCAGCAGTTGGGTCCGGGAACGGGACACTGAAGCTTTCTTT. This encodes CASSWVRERDTEAFF.

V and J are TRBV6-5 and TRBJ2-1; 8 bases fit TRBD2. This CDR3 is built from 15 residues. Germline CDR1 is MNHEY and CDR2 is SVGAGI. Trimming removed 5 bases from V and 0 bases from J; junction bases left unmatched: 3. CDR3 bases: TGTGCCAGCAGTAGCGGGGGCAACTCCTACAATGAGCAGTTCTTC. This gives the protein CASSSGGNSYNEQFF.

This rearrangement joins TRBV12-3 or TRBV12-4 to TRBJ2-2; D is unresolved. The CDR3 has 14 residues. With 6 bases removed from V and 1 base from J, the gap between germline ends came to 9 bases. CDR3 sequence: CASSPRRNTGELFF. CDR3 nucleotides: TGTGCCAGCAGCCCCCGTCGGAACACCGGGGAGCTGTTTTTT.

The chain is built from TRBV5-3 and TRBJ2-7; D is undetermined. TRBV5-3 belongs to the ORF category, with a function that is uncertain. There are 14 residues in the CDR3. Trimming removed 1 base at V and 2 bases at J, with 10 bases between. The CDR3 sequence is CARSLRKKTYEQYV. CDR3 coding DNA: TGTGCCAGAAGCTTGCGGAAAAAGACCTACGAGCAGTACGTC.

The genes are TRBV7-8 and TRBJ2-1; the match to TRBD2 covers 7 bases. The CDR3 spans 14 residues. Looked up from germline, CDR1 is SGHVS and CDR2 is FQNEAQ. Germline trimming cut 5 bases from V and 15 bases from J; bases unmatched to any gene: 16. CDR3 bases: TGTGCCAGCAGCGGGGGGATAGAAGGGAGGGATAGGTTCTTC. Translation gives CASSGGIEGRDRFF.

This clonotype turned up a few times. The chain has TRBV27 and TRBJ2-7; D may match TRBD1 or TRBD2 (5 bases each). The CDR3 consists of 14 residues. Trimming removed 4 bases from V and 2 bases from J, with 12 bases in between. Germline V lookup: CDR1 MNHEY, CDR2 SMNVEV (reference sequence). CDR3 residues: CASSSGAGTYEQYF. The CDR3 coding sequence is TGTGCCAGCAGTTCCGGGGCAGGGACCTACGAGCAGTACTTC.

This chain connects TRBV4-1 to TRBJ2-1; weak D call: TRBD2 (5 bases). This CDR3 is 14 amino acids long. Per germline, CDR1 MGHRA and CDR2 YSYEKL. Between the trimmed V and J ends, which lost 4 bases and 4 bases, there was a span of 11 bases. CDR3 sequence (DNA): TGCGCCAGCAGCCCAATAAGCGGATACAATGAGCAGTTCTTC. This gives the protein CASSPISGYNEQFF.

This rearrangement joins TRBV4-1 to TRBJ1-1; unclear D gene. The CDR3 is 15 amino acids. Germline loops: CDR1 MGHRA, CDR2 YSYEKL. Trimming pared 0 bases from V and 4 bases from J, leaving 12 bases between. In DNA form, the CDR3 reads TGCGCCAGCAGCCAAGATAGGGTTTTGGCCACTGAAGCTTTCTTT. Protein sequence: CASSQDRVLATEAFF.

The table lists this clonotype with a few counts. The CDR3 here is CASSYGGTEAFF. CDR3 DNA sequence: TGTGCCAGCAGTTACGGAGGGACTGAAGCTTTCTTT. The chain carries TRBV6-5 and TRBJ1-1; unclear D gene. This CDR3 comprises 12 residues. V lost 2 bases, J lost 5 bases, and 6 bases lay in between. The germline gives CDR1 MNHEY, CDR2 SVGAGI.